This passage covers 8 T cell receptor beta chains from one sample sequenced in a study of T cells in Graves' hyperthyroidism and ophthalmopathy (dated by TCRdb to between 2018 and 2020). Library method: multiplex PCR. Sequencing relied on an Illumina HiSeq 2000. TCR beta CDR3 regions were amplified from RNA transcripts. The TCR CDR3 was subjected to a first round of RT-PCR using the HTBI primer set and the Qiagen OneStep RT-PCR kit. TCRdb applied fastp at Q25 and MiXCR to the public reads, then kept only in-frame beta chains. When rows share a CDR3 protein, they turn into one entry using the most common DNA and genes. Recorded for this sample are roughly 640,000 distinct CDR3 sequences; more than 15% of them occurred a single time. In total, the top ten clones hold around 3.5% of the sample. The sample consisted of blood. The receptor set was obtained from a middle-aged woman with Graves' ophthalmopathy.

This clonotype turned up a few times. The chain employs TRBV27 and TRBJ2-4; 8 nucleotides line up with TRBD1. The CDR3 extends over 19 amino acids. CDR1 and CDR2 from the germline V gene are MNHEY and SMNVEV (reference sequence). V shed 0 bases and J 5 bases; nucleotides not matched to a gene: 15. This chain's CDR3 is CASSLSLTGDIVQENIQYF. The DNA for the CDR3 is TGTGCCAGCAGTTTATCCTTGACAGGGGACATTGTTCAGGAAAACATTCAGTACTTC.

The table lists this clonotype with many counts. In DNA, the CDR3 is TGTGCCAGCAGTGAAGTGACAGGGGAAGGCTACACCTTC. This sequence encodes CASSEVTGEGYTF. The chain links TRBV2 to TRBJ1-2, with 8 bases aligning to TRBD1. CDR1 and CDR2 from the germline V gene are SNHLY and FYNNEI. The CDR3 runs to 13 residues. The V gene end was trimmed by 1 base and the J gene end by 8 bases; junction bases not matched to a gene: 3.

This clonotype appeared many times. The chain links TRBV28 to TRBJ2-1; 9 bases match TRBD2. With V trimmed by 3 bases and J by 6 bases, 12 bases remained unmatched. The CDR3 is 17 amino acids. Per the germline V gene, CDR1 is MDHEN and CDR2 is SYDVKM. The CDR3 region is CASSFPSLAGSSNEQFF. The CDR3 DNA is TGTGCCAGCAGTTTCCCCTCCCTAGCGGGAAGTTCCAATGAGCAGTTCTTC. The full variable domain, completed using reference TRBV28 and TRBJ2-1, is DVKVTQSSRYLVKRTGEKVFLECVQDMDHENMFWYRQDPGLGLRLIYFSYDVKMKEKGDIPEGYSVSREKKERFSLILESASTNQTSMYLCASSFPSLAGSSNEQFFGPGTRLTVL.

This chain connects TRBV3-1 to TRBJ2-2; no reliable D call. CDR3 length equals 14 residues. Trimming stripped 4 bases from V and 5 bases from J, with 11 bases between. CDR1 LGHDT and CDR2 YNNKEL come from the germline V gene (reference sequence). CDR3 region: CASSPSSHTGELFF. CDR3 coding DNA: TGTGCCAGCAGCCCCTCTTCTCATACCGGGGAGCTGTTTTTT.

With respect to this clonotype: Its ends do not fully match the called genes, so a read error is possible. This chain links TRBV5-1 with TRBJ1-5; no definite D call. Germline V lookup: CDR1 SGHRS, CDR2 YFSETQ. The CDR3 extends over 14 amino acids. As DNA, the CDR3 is TGCGCCAGCAGCTTGGAGGGAGACAATCAGCCCCGGCATTTT. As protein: CASSLEGDNQPRHF.

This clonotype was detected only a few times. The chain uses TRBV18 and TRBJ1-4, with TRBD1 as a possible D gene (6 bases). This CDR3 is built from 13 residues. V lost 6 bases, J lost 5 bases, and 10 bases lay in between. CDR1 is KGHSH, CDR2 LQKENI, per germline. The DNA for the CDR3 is TGTGCCAGCTCTCAAGGACAGAATGAAAAACTGTTTTTT. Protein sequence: CASSQGQNEKLFF.

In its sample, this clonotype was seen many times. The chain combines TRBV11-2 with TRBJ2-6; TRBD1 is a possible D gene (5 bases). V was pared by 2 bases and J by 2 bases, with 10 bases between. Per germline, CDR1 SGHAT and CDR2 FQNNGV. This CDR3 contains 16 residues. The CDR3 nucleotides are TGTGCCAGCAGCTTAACCAGGGTCCCTGGGGCCAACGTCCTGACTTTC. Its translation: CASSLTRVPGANVLTF.

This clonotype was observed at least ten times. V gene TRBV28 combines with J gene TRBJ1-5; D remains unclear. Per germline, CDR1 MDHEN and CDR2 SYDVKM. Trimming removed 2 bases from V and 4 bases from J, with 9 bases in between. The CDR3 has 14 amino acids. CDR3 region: CASSLISGNQPQHF. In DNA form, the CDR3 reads TGTGCCAGCAGTTTAATTTCGGGGAATCAGCCCCAGCATTTT.